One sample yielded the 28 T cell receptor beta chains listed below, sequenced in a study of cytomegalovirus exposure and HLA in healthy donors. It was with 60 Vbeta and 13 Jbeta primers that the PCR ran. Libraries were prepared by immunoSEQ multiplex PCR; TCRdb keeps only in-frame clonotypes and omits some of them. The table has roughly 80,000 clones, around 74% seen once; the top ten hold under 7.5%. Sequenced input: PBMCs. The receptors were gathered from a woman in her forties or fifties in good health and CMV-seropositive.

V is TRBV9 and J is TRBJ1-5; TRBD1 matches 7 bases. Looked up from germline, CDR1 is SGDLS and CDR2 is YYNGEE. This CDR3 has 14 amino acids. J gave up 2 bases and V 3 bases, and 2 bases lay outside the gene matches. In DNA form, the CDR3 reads TGTGCCAGCAGCGGTACAGGGGGCAATCAGCCCCAGCATTTT. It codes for CASSGTGGNQPQHF.

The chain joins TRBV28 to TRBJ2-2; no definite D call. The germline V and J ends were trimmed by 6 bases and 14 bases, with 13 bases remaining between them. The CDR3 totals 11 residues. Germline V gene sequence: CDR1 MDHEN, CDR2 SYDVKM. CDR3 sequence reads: CASRDDLRLFF. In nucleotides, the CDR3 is TGTGCCAGCAGAGATGACTTGAGACTGTTTTTT.

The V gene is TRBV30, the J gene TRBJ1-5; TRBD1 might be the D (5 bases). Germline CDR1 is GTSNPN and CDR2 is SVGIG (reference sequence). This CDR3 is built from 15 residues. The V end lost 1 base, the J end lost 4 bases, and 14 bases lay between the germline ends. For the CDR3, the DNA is TGTGCCTGGAGTGGGGGCAGGTTGACAAATCAGCCCCAGCATTTT. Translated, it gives CAWSGGRLTNQPQHF. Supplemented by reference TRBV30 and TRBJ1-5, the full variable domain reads SQTIHQWPATLVQPVGSPLSLECTVEGTSNPNLYWYRQAAGRGLQLLFYSVGIGQISSEVPQNLSASRPQDRQFILSSKKLLLSDSGFYLCAWSGGRLTNQPQHFGDGTRLSIL.

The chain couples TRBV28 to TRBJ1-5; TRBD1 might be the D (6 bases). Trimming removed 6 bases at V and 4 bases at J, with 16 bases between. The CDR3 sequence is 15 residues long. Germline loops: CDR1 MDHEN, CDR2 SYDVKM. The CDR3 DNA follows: TGTGCCAGCAGCCCTAGACAGGTCTCAAATCAGCCCCAGCATTTT. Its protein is CASSPRQVSNQPQHF.

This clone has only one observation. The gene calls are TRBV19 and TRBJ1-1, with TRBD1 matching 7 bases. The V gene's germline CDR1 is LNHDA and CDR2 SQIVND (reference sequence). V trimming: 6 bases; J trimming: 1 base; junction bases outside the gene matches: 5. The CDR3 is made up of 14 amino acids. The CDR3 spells CASSPGQRNTEAFF. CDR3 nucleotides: TGTGCCAGTAGCCCGGGACAGAGGAACACTGAAGCTTTCTTT.

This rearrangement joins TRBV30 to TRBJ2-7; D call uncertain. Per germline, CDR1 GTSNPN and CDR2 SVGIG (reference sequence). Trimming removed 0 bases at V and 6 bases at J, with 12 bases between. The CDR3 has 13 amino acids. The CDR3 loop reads CAWSVLSSGEQYF. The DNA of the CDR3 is TGTGCCTGGAGTGTACTGAGTTCTGGCGAGCAGTACTTC.

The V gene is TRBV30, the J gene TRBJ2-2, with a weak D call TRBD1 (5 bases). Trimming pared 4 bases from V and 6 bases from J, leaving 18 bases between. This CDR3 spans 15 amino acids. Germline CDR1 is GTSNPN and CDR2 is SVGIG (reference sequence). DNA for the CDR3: TGTGCCTGGACTCTCGAAGCAGGGTTTGCCGGGGAGCTGTTTTTT. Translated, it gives CAWTLEAGFAGELFF.

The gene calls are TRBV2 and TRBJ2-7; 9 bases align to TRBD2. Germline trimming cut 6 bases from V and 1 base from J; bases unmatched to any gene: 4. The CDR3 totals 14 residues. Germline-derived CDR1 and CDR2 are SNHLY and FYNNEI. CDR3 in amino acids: CASRTSGASYEQYF. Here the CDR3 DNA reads TGTGCCAGCAGGACTAGCGGAGCTTCCTACGAGCAGTACTTC.

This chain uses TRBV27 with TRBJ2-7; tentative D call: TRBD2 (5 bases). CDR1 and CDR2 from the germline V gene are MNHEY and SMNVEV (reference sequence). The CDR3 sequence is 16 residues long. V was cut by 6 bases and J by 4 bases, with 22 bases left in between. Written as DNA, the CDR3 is TGTGCCAGCAGAATTCGGGGAAAAGGATCGGGGTACGAGCAGTACTTC. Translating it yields CASRIRGKGSGYEQYF.

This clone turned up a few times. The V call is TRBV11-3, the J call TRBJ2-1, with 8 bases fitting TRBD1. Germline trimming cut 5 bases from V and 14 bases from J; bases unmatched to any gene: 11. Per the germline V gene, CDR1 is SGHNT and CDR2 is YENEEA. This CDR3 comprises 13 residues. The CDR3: CASSAGTGEQEFF. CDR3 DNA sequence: TGTGCCAGCAGCGCCGGGACAGGTGAGCAAGAGTTCTTC.

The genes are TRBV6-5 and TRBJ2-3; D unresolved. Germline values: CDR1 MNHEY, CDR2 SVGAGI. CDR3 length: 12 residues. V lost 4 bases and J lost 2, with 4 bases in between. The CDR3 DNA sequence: TGTGCCAGCAGTTCCTTCACAGATACGCAGTATTTT. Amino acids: CASSSFTDTQYF.

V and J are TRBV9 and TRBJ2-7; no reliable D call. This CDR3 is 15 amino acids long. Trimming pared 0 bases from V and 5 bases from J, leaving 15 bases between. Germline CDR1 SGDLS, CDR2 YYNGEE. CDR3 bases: TGTGCCAGCAGCGTAGGCCCCGCTGAGGTTCACGAGCAGTACTTC. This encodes CASSVGPAEVHEQYF. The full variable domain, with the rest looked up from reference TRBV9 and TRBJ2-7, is DSGVTQTPKHLITATGQRVTLRCSPRSGDLSVYWYQQSLDQGLQFLIQYYNGEERAKGNILERFSAQQFPDLHSELNLSSLELGDSALYFCASSVGPAEVHEQYFGPGTRLTVT.

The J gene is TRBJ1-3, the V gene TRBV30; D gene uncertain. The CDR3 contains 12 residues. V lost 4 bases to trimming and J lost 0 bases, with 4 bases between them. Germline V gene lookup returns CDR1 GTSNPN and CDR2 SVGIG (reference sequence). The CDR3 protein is CAWIHSGNTIYF. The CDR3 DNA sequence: TGTGCCTGGATCCACTCTGGAAACACCATATATTTT.

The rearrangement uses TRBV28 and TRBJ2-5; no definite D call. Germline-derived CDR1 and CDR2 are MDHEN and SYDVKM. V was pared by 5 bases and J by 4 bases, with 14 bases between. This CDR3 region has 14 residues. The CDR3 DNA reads TGTGCCAGCAGTCCTTACCCGTACGGAGAGACCCAGTACTTC. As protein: CASSPYPYGETQYF.

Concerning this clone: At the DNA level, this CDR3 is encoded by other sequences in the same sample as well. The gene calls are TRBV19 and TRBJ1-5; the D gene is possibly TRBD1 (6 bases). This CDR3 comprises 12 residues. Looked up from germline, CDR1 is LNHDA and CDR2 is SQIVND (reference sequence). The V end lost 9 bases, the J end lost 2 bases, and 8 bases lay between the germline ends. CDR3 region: CASRGGNQPQHF. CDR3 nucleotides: TGTGCCAGCAGGGGCGGCAATCAGCCCCAGCATTTT. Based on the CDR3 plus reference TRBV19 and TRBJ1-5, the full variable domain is DGGITQSPKYLFRKEGQNVTLSCEQNLNHDAMYWYRQDPGQGLRLIYYSQIVNDFQKGDIAEGYSVSREKKESFPLTVTSAQKNPTAFYLCASRGGNQPQHFGDGTRLSIL.

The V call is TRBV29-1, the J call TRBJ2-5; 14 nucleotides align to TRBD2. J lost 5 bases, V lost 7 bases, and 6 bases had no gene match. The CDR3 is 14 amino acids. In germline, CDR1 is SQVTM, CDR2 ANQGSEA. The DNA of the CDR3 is TGCAGCGACCGGGGACTAGCGGGAGTTGAGACCCAGTACTTC. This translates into CSDRGLAGVETQYF.

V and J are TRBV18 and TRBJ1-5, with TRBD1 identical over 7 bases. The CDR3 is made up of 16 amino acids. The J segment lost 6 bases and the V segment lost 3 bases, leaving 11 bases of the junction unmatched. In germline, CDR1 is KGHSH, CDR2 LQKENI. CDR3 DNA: TGTGCCAGCTCACCCGCACCGGGACAGCAGAGTCAGCCCCAGCATTTT. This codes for CASSPAPGQQSQPQHF. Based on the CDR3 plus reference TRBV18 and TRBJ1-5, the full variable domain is NAGVMQNPRHLVRRRGQEARLRCSPMKGHSHVYWYRQLPEEGLKFMVYLQKENIIDESGMPKERFSAEFPKEGPSILRIQQVVRGDSAAYFCASSPAPGQQSQPQHFGDGTRLSIL.

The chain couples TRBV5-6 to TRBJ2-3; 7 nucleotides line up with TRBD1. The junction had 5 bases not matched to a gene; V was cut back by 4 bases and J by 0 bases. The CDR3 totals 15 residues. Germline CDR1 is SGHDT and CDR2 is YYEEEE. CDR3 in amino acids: CASSQGDLSTDTQYF. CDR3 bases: TGTGCCAGCAGCCAGGGGGACCTAAGCACAGATACGCAGTATTTT.

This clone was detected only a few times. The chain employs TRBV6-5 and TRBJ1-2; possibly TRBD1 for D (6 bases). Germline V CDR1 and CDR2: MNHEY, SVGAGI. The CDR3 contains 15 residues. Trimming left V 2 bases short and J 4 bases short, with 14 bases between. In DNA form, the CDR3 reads TGTGCCAGCAGTTACGGGGGGGGGCAAAGCTATGGCTACACCTTC. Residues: CASSYGGGQSYGYTF.

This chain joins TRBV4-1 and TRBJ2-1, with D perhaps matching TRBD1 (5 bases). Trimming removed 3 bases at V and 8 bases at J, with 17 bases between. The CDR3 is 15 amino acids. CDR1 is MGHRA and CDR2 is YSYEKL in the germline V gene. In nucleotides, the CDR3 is TGCGCCAGCAGCCAGGCCCGCAGGGTCTCCGATGAGCAGTTCTTC. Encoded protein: CASSQARRVSDEQFF.

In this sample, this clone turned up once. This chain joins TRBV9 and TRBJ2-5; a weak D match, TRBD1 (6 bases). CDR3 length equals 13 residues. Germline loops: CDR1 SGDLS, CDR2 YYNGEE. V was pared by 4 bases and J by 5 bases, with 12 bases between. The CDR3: CASSPAGGETQYF. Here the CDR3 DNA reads TGTGCCAGCAGCCCCGCTGGGGGCGAGACCCAGTACTTC.

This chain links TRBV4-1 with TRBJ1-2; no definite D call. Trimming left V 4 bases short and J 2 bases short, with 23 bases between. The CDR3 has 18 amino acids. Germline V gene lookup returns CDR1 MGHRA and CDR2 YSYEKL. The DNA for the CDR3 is TGCGCCAGCAGCCCGCTTCTACCCGCCCTCTCCTCCAACTATGGCTACACCTTC. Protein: CASSPLLPALSSNYGYTF.

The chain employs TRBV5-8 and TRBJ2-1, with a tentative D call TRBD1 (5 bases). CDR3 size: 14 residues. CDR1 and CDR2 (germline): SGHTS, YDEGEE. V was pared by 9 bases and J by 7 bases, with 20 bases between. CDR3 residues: CATNIDTGWNEQFF. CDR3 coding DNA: TGTGCCACCAATATAGACACAGGCTGGAATGAGCAGTTCTTC.

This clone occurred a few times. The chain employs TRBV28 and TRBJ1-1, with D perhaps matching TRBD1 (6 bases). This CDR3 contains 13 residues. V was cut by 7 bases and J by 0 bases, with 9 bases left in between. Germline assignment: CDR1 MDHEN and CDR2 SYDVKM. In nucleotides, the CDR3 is TGTGCCAGCACAGGACAGCTGAACACTGAAGCTTTCTTT. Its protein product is CASTGQLNTEAFF.

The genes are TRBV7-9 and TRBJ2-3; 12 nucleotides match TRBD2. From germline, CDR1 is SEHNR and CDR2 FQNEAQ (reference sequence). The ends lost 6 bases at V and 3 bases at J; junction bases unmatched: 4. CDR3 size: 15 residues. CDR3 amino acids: CASRPTSGSTDTQYF. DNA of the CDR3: TGTGCCAGCAGACCGACTAGCGGGAGTACAGATACGCAGTATTTT.

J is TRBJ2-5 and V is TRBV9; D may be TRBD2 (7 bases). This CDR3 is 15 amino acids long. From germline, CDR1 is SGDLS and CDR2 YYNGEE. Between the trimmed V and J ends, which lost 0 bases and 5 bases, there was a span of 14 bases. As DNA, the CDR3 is TGTGCCAGCAGCGTAGGAGGGGGACTACTGGAGACCCAGTACTTC. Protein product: CASSVGGGLLETQYF.

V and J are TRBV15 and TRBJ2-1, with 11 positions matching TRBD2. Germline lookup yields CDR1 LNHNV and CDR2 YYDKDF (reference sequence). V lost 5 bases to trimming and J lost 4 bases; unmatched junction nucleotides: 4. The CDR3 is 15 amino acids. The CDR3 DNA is TGTGCCACCAGCCAGGTAGCGGGGGGGTACAATGAGCAGTTCTTC. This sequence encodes CATSQVAGGYNEQFF.

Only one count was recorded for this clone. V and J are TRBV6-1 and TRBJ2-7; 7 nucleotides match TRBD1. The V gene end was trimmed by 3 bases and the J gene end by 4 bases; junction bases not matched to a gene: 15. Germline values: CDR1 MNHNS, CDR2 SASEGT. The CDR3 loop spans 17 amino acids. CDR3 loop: CASSDPRDSRTLYEQYF. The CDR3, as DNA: TGTGCCAGCAGTGACCCCCGGGACAGCCGAACATTATACGAGCAGTACTTC.